One and the same sample provided the 19 T cell receptor beta chains below, sequenced in a study of blood T cell repertoires in COVID-19. Libraries were prepared by immunoSEQ multiplex PCR; TCRdb keeps only in-frame clonotypes and omits some of them. The sample records more than 95,000 clones, just over 90% being singletons. The sequenced sample was peripheral blood. The receptors stem from a human donor with active COVID-19. The donor label of this sample is uncertain.

This clone was observed a single time. The chain employs TRBV9 and TRBJ1-2, with D perhaps matching TRBD1 (5 bases). The length of the CDR3 is 14 residues. CDR1 and CDR2 from the germline V gene are SGDLS and YYNGEE. V lost 3 bases, J lost 4 bases, and 13 bases lay in between. The CDR3 here is CASSGGVRPYGYTF. CDR3 bases: TGTGCCAGCAGCGGGGGGGTGAGGCCCTATGGCTACACCTTC.

V usage is TRBV4-2 and J usage is TRBJ2-5; 13 bases fit TRBD2. The germline CDR1 and CDR2 sequences are LGHNA and YNFKEQ. V trimming: 4 bases; J trimming: 5 bases; junction bases outside the gene matches: 7. This CDR3 is built from 16 residues. This CDR3 is CASSPATSGGPETQYF. The CDR3, as DNA: TGTGCCAGCAGCCCCGCGACTAGCGGGGGGCCCGAGACCCAGTACTTC.

This rearrangement joins TRBV9 to TRBJ2-2, with D uncertain. V was cut by 3 bases and J by 0 bases, with 12 bases left in between. The CDR3 extends over 16 amino acids. CDR1 and CDR2 from the germline V gene are SGDLS and YYNGEE. CDR3 coding DNA: TGTGCCAGCAGCGGGTTTCACTCCGCGAACACCGGGGAGCTGTTTTTT. Residues: CASSGFHSANTGELFF.

V is TRBV28 and J is TRBJ2-2, with a tentative D call TRBD2 (5 bases). V gave up 5 bases and J gave up 0 bases, with 10 bases separating them. The germline V gene has CDR1 MDHEN and CDR2 SYDVKM. The CDR3 extends over 15 amino acids. CDR3 bases: TGTGCCAGCAGTCGGTCGGGATCGAACACCGGGGAGCTGTTTTTT. It encodes CASSRSGSNTGELFF.

The rearrangement joins TRBV5-1 to TRBJ2-3; D not resolved. V lost 5 bases to trimming and J lost 2 bases, with 6 bases between them. Germline loops: CDR1 SGHRS, CDR2 YFSETQ. CDR3 size: 12 residues. The CDR3 loop is CASSELTDTQYF. CDR3 coding DNA: TGCGCCAGCAGTGAGCTCACAGATACGCAGTATTTT.

CDR3 loop: CASSLYEAGISYNEQFF. CDR3 DNA sequence: TGTGCCAGCAGCTTATACGAGGCGGGGATCTCCTACAATGAGCAGTTCTTC. This sequence joins TRBV7-9 and TRBJ2-1, with a weak D call TRBD2 (6 bases). The CDR3 runs to 17 residues. V dropped 2 bases and J dropped 0 bases, with 14 bases sitting between them. Germline CDR1 reads SEHNR; CDR2 reads FQNEAQ (reference sequence).

The chain couples TRBV2 to TRBJ2-5; D might be TRBD2 (5 bases). V lost 5 bases and J lost 0, with 13 bases in between. The CDR3 length is 15 residues. CDR1 is SNHLY, CDR2 FYNNEI, per germline. DNA of the CDR3: TGTGCCAGCAGTACCAGGACTGTTTACCAAGAGACCCAGTACTTC. This translates into CASSTRTVYQETQYF. Supplemented by reference TRBV2 and TRBJ2-5, the full variable domain reads EPEVTQTPSHQVTQMGQEVILRCVPISNHLYFYWYRQILGQKVEFLVSFYNNEISEKSEIFDDQFSVERPDGSNFTLKIRSTKLEDSAMYFCASSTRTVYQETQYFGPGTRLLVL.

The chain carries TRBV6-5 and TRBJ2-3; 8 nucleotides match TRBD2. The CDR3 is 16 amino acids. The germline gives CDR1 MNHEY, CDR2 SVGAGI. V lost 4 bases, J lost 1 base, and 7 bases stayed unmatched. This CDR3 reads CASSSWRGAGTDTQYF. In DNA form, the CDR3 reads TGTGCCAGCAGTTCCTGGCGGGGGGCGGGCACAGATACGCAGTATTTT.

V gene TRBV19 combines with J gene TRBJ1-2, with D maybe TRBD1 (5 bases). This CDR3 spans 13 amino acids. Trimming took 2 bases from V and 2 from J, leaving 6 bases between them. Germline lookup yields CDR1 LNHDA and CDR2 SQIVND (reference sequence). DNA of the CDR3: TGTGCCAGTAGTATACAGGGAAACTATGGCTACACCTTC. It translates to CASSIQGNYGYTF.

This clone was observed a single time. The chain uses TRBV28 and TRBJ2-7; D is unresolved. Germline V gives CDR1 MDHEN, CDR2 SYDVKM. CDR3 length equals 12 residues. V lost 2 bases and J 6 bases, leaving 8 bases between the germline ends. DNA for the CDR3: TGTGCCAGCAGTTTAGAACAGCCCGAGCAGTACTTC. The encoded protein is CASSLEQPEQYF.

This rearrangement joins TRBV4-1 to TRBJ2-5; the match to TRBD2 covers 10 bases. Trimming took 2 bases from V and 1 from J; bases not matched to a gene: 7. The CDR3 sequence is 17 residues long. Germline lookup yields CDR1 MGHRA and CDR2 YSYEKL. CDR3 region: CASSQIYSGGPQETQYF. CDR3 DNA: TGCGCCAGCAGCCAAATCTATAGCGGGGGGCCCCAAGAGACCCAGTACTTC.

The rearrangement joins TRBV5-6 to TRBJ2-3; D is uncertain. Germline assignment: CDR1 SGHDT and CDR2 YYEEEE. V was pared by 7 bases and J by 4 bases, with 10 bases between. The CDR3 is 12 residues long. The CDR3, as DNA: TGTGCCAGCCTCGGGTTGGCAGATACGCAGTATTTT. Translation gives CASLGLADTQYF.

There are a few counts of this clone. This sequence joins TRBV5-1 and TRBJ2-1; TRBD2 is a possible D gene (7 bases). Per the germline V gene, CDR1 is SGHRS and CDR2 is YFSETQ. V was pared by 7 bases and J by 9 bases, with 20 bases between. This CDR3 is 14 amino acids long. CDR3 in amino acids: CASYSVQRGGEQFF. The CDR3 nucleotides read TGCGCCAGCTATTCCGTCCAGAGGGGGGGTGAGCAGTTCTTC.

This chain uses TRBV7-9 with TRBJ2-5, with D perhaps TRBD1 (6 bases). The germline CDR1 and CDR2 sequences are SEHNR and FQNEAQ (reference sequence). CDR3 length: 13 amino acids. The V gene lost 4 bases and the J gene lost 4 bases, with 10 bases spanning the gap. The CDR3 loop is CASSYRVTETQYF. CDR3 in DNA: TGTGCCAGCAGCTACAGGGTCACAGAGACCCAGTACTTC.

The chain uses TRBV5-1 and TRBJ2-7, with D possibly TRBD2 on 6 matching bases. V was cut by 4 bases and J by 3 bases, with 17 bases left in between. The CDR3 consists of 15 residues. CDR1 SGHRS and CDR2 YFSETQ come from the germline V gene. The CDR3 sequence is CASSRRDSGGYEQYF. The CDR3 region has the DNA TGCGCCAGCAGCAGGCGGGACTCCGGAGGCTACGAGCAGTACTTC.

The rearrangement uses TRBV6-4 and TRBJ2-3; 8 bases are a match to TRBD2. Germline CDR1 MRHNA, CDR2 SNTAGT. The CDR3 loop spans 15 amino acids. V shed 6 bases and J 0 bases; nucleotides not matched to a gene: 5. DNA for the CDR3: TGTGCCAGCAGCCTAAGCGGGGGAAGCACAGATACGCAGTATTTT. Its translation is CASSLSGGSTDTQYF.

On this clone itself: One end of the junction is discordant with germline, which a read error may explain. This chain links TRBV7-9 with TRBJ2-1; tentatively, D is TRBD1 (6 bases). The CDR3 runs 15 residues. The germline V gene has CDR1 SEHNR and CDR2 FQNEAQ (reference sequence). CDR3 nucleotides: TGTGCCAGCAGCTTATCGGCAGGGGCTAGCAATAGTGCACTCTTC. Residues: CASSLSAGASNSALF.

This chain's CDR3 is CASRGGVYQPQHF. CDR3 in DNA: TGTGCCAGCAGGGGAGGGGTTTATCAGCCCCAGCATTTT. This chain uses TRBV27 with TRBJ1-5; weak D call: TRBD1 (5 bases). V dropped 6 bases and J dropped 5 bases, with 11 bases sitting between them. CDR1 and CDR2 (germline): MNHEY, SMNVEV (reference sequence). The CDR3 is 13 amino acids.

The chain joins TRBV5-5 to TRBJ1-2; 9 nucleotides align to TRBD1. CDR3 length equals 15 residues. J was trimmed by 7 bases and V by 1 base; bases with no gene match: 8. CDR1 and CDR2 from the germline V gene are SGHKS and YYEKEE (reference sequence). The chain's CDR3 is CASSLRTGTGPGYTF. The DNA of the CDR3 is TGTGCCAGCAGCTTGAGAACCGGGACAGGGCCTGGCTACACCTTC.